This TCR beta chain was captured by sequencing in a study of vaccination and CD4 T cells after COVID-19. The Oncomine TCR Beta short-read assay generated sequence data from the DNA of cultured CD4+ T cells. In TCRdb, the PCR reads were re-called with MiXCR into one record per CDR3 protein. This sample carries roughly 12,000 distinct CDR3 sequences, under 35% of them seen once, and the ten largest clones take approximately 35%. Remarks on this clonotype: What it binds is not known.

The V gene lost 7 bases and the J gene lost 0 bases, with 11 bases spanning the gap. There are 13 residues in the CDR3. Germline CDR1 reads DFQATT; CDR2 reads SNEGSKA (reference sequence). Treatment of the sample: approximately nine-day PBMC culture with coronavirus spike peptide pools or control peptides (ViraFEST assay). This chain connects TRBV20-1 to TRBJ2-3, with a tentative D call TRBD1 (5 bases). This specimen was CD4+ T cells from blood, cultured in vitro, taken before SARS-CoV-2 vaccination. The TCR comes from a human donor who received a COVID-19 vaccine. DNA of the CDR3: TGCAGTGTGGGCAGGGTTAGCACAGATACGCAGTATTTT. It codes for CSVGRVSTDTQYF.